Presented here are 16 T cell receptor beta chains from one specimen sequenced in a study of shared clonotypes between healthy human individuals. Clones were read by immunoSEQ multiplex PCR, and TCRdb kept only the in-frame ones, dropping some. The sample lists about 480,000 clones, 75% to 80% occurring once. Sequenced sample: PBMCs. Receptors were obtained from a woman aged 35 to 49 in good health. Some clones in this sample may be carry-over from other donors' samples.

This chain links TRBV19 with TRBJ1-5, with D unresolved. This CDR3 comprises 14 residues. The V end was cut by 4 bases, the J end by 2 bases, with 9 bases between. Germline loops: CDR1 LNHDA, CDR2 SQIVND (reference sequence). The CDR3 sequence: CASSTTFGNQPQHF. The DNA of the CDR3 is TGTGCCAGTAGTACGACATTTGGCAATCAGCCCCAGCATTTT.

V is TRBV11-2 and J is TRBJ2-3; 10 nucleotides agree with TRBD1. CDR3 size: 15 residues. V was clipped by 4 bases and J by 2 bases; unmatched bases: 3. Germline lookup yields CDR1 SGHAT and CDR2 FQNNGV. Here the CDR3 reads CASSSGQGNTDTQYF. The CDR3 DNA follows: TGTGCCAGCAGCTCGGGACAGGGGAACACAGATACGCAGTATTTT.

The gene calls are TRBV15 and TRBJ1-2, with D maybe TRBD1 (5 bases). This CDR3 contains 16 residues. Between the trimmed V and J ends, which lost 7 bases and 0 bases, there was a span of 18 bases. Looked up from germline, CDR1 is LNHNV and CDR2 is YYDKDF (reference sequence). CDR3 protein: CATTTGQAYSNYGYTF. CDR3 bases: TGTGCCACCACGACGGGGCAGGCCTATTCTAACTATGGCTACACCTTC. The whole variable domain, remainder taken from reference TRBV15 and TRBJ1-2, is DAMVIQNPRYQVTQFGKPVTLSCSQTLNHNVMYWYQQKSSQAPKLLFHYYDKDFNNEADTPDNFQSRRPNTSFCFLDIRSPGLGDTAMYLCATTTGQAYSNYGYTFGSGTRLTVV.

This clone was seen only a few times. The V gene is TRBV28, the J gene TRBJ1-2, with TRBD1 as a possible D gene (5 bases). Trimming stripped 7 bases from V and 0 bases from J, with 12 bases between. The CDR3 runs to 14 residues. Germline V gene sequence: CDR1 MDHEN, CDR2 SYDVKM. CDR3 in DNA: TGTGCCAGCAATACAGGAGCAACTAACTATGGCTACACCTTC. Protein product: CASNTGATNYGYTF.

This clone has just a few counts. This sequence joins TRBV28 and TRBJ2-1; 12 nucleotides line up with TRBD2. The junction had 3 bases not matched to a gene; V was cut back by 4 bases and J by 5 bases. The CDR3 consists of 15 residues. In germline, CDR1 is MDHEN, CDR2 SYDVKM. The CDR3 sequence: CASSWTSGNHNEQFF. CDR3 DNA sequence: TGTGCCAGCAGTTGGACTAGCGGGAACCACAATGAGCAGTTCTTC.

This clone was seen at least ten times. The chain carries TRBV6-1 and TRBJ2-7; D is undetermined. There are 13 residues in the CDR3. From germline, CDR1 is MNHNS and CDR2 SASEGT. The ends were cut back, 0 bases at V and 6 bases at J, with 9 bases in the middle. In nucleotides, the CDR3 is TGTGCCAGCAGTGAAGCGGGTGTCCTCGAGCAGTACTTC. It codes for CASSEAGVLEQYF.

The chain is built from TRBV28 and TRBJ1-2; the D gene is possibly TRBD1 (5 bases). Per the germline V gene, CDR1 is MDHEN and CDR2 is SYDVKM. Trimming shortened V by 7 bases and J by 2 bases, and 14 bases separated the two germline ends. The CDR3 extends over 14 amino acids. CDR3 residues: CASIRDGENYGYTF. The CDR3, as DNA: TGTGCCAGCATACGGGACGGGGAGAACTATGGCTACACCTTC.

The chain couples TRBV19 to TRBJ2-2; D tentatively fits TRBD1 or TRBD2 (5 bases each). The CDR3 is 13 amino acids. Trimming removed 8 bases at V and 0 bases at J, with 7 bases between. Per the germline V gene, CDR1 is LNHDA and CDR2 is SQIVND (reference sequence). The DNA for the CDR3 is TGTGCCAGTGGGGACGCGAACACCGGGGAGCTGTTTTTT. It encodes CASGDANTGELFF.

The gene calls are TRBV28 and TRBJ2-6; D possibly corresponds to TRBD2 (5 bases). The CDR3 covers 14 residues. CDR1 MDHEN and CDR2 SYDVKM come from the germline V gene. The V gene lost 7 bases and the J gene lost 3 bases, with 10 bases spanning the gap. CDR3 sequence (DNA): TGTGCCAGCACCTGGCGGGTTGGGGCCAACGTCCTGACTTTC. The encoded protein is CASTWRVGANVLTF.

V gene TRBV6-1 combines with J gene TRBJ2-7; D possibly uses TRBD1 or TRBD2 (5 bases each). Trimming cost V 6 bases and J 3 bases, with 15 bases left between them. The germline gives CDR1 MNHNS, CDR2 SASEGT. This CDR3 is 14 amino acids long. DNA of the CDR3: TGTGCCAGCAGAAGACGGGACGGAAACTACGAGCAGTACTTC. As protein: CASRRRDGNYEQYF.

Here the CDR3 reads CASSGLADTGELFF. The CDR3 DNA follows: TGTGCCAGCAGTGGGCTAGCGGATACCGGGGAGCTGTTTTTT. The genes are TRBV6-1 and TRBJ2-2; 7 bases line up with TRBD2. Looked up from germline, CDR1 is MNHNS and CDR2 is SASEGT. This CDR3 is built from 14 residues. Trimming at V came to 4 bases and at J to 5 bases, leaving 4 bases not matched to a gene.

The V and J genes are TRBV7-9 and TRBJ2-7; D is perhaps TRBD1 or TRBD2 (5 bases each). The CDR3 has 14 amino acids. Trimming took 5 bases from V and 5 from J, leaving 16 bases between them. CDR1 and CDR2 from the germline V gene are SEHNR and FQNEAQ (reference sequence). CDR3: CASSGGDLTNEQYF. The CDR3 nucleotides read TGTGCCAGCAGCGGGGGAGACCTTACCAACGAGCAGTACTTC.

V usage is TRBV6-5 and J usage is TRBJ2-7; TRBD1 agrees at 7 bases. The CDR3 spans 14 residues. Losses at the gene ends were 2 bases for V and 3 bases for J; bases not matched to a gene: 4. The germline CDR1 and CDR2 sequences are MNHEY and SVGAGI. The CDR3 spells CASSYIRDSYEQYF. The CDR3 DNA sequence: TGTGCCAGCAGTTACATCAGGGACAGCTACGAGCAGTACTTC.

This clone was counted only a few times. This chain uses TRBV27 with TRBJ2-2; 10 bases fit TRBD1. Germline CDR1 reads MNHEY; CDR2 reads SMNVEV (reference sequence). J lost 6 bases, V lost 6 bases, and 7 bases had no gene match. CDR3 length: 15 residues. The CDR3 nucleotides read TGTGCCAGCAGGCAGACAGGGGGCGCGGCCGGGGAGCTGTTTTTT. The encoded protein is CASRQTGGAAGELFF.

In DNA, the CDR3 is TGTGCCAGCAGCAAGACAGCGAACACTGAAGCTTTCTTT. Translation: CASSKTANTEAFF. The gene calls are TRBV7-8 and TRBJ1-1; D may be TRBD1 (5 bases). V was trimmed by 5 bases and J by 1 base, leaving 8 bases between them. CDR3 length equals 13 residues. The germline V gene encodes CDR1 SGHVS and CDR2 FQNEAQ. Based on the CDR3 plus reference TRBV7-8 and TRBJ1-1, the full variable domain is GAGVSQSPRYKVAKRGQDVALRCDPISGHVSLFWYQQALGQGPEFLTYFQNEAQLDKSGLPSDRFFAERPEGSVSTLKIQRTQQEDSAVYLCASSKTANTEAFFGQGTRLTVV.

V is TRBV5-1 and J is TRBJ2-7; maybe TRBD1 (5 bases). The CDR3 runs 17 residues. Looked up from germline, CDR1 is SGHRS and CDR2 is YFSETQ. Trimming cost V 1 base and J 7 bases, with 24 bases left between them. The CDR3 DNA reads TGCGCCAGCAGCTTGTCTTGGGGCGCGGCGTTTGGGTTGGAGCAGTACTTC. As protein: CASSLSWGAAFGLEQYF.